The text below deals with one TCR beta chain. Antigen specificity is unknown. V shed 0 bases, J shed 6 bases, and the junction held 4 bases outside the gene matches. The length of the CDR3 is 14 residues. The germline V gene has CDR1 SQVTM and CDR2 ANQGSEA. Generated by immunoSEQ multiplex PCR, the TCRdb table keeps only in-frame clones and is missing some. The data hold roughly 45,000 clones, with about 90% observed a single time. These data belong to a study of Tregs in tolerant kidney transplant recipients. Study conclusions and caveats: Findings come from small patient numbers and require larger validation.

Thawed PBMCs were FACS-sorted into unstimulated CD4+CD25+CD127- regulatory T cells, CD4+CD25- non-regulatory cells, CD4 and CD8 cells. The sequence was obtained from a human donor in good health. The sample comprised Tregs from blood. The chain is built from TRBV29-1 and TRBJ2-1; 8 bases fit TRBD2. This CDR3 reads CSVEEPGRANEQFF. CDR3 nucleotide sequence: TGCAGCGTTGAAGAACCCGGGAGGGCCAATGAGCAGTTCTTC.